This T cell receptor beta chain was sequenced during a study of shared clonotypes between healthy human individuals. This table comes from immunoSEQ multiplex PCR, and its TCRdb copy is limited to in-frame clones, with some not included. The table has around 1.5 million clones, 95% to 99% seen once. The CDR3 consists of 14 residues. In germline, CDR1 is LGHNA, CDR2 YSLEER. V was pared by 0 bases and J by 3 bases, with 9 bases between. The TCR originated in a young man in good health. This rearrangement joins TRBV4-3 to TRBJ2-7, with D perhaps matching TRBD1 or TRBD2 (5 bases each). What was sequenced was naive CD4+ T cells sorted from blood. Subset noted: CD45RA+ positively selected. CDR3 coding DNA: TGCGCCAGCAGCCAAGAGTCTGGGGGCTACGAGCAGTACTTC. As protein: CASSQESGGYEQYF.